In its sample, the clone carrying this T cell receptor (beta chain) was seen many times. The antigen remains undetermined. This CDR3 comprises 13 residues. The germline V and J ends were trimmed by 2 bases and 6 bases, with 5 bases remaining between them. The germline V gene has CDR1 SGHVS and CDR2 FQNEAQ. The data originate from a study of T cell repertoires in cytomegalovirus infection. Study context: Both a matching HLA type and CMV infection were indicated by public TCR beta signatures. The study, taken as a whole, reports: In two of eight donors, the top clonotype was HLA-C-restricted CMV-specific. Of the TCR beta families, the public ones yielded a cumulative frequency that identified carriers of CMV plus the relevant HLA.

MiXCR, applied by TCRdb to the reads, yields one record per CDR3 protein. Of 290,000 or so distinct CDR3 sequences in the sample, about 26% were seen once. This chain connects TRBV7-8 to TRBJ1-6; D is uncertain. The sequence was obtained from a human donor in good health (CMV status not recorded). Some clones in this sample may be carry-over from other donors' samples. Sequencing input: PBMCs. In DNA, the CDR3 is TGTGCCAGCAGCTTATTAAGTAATTCACCCCTCCACTTT. This gives the protein CASSLLSNSPLHF.